These 18 T cell receptor beta chains originate from one sample sequenced in a study of CD4 T cells in relation to SARS-CoV-2 and coronaviruses. Before the COVID-19 pandemic, during about 2011-2019, CD4+ T cells were taken from unexposed donors. After roughly ten days of culture, CD4+ T cells were isolated. Their antigens remain unidentified. The assay was immunoSEQ multiplex PCR, and TCRdb's table has in-frame clones only and misses some. The sample contains about 23,000 clones, approximately 80% of which appear only once. Sequencing was carried out using CD4+ T cells from PBMCs, cultured in vitro. These TCRs come from a human donor in good health.

This clone turned up a few times. CDR3: CASRGPAYEQYF. The CDR3 DNA is TGTGCCAGCAGAGGGCCCGCCTACGAGCAGTACTTC. The rearrangement joins TRBV6-5 to TRBJ2-7; no clear D gene. This CDR3 has 12 residues. V shed 6 bases and J shed 2 bases, with 8 bases lying between them. Germline assignment: CDR1 MNHEY and CDR2 SVGAGI.

J is TRBJ2-5 and V is TRBV2, with D possibly TRBD1 on 7 matching bases. CDR3 length: 17 residues. Deletions cut 0 bases from V and 0 bases from J, with 14 bases between. Germline V CDR1 and CDR2: SNHLY, FYNNEI. Here the CDR3 DNA reads TGTGCCAGCAGTGAAGCATCTACAGGGGAGGACCAAGAGACCCAGTACTTC. Translation gives CASSEASTGEDQETQYF.

The gene calls are TRBV7-9 and TRBJ1-2; D not resolved. The V end was cut by 1 base, the J end by 8 bases, with 8 bases between. The CDR3 consists of 12 residues. Germline lookup yields CDR1 SEHNR and CDR2 FQNEAQ (reference sequence). This CDR3 is CASSLEGYGYTF. DNA of the CDR3: TGTGCCAGCAGCTTAGAGGGTTACGGCTACACCTTC.

This chain connects TRBV28 to TRBJ1-5, with 10 bases that match TRBD1. Germline assignment: CDR1 MDHEN and CDR2 SYDVKM. After removal of 5 bases from V and 4 bases from J, the junction contained 8 bases not matched to a gene. The CDR3 is 16 amino acids. The CDR3 reads CASSPTDRGDNQPQHF. For the CDR3, the DNA is TGTGCCAGCAGTCCGACGGACAGGGGGGATAATCAGCCCCAGCATTTT.

The chain couples TRBV6-5 to TRBJ1-2; possible D gene TRBD1, 5 bases. The CDR3 has 13 amino acids. The V end was cut by 10 bases, the J end by 7 bases, with 19 bases between. Germline V gives CDR1 MNHEY, CDR2 SVGAGI. The CDR3 loop is CATQRGGPAGYTF. CDR3 sequence (DNA): TGTGCCACCCAACGCGGGGGTCCGGCTGGCTACACCTTC.

This chain links TRBV24-1 with TRBJ2-2; D possibly corresponds to TRBD2 (6 bases). Germline-derived CDR1 and CDR2 are KGHDR and SFDVKD. Trimming shortened V by 2 bases and J by 8 bases, and 17 bases separated the two germline ends. The CDR3 spans 16 residues. The CDR3 spells CATSDSGTHLSGELFF. Written as DNA, the CDR3 is TGTGCCACCAGTGATTCCGGGACTCATCTCTCTGGGGAGCTGTTTTTT.

This clone has just a few counts. The gene calls are TRBV18 and TRBJ2-7; 7 positions match TRBD1. J lost 3 bases, V lost 6 bases, and 8 bases had no gene match. This CDR3 has 14 residues. Germline V gives CDR1 KGHSH, CDR2 LQKENI. The CDR3 coding sequence is TGTGCCAGCTCCCGACAGGGTAGAAACTACGAGCAGTACTTC. Residues: CASSRQGRNYEQYF.

This clone was detected a few times. This rearrangement joins TRBV5-1 to TRBJ1-6; maybe TRBD1 (5 bases). V gave up 0 bases and J gave up 9 bases, with 13 bases separating them. This CDR3 has 15 amino acids. From germline, CDR1 is SGHRS and CDR2 YFSETQ. The CDR3 protein is CASSLEGSEGSPLHF. The CDR3 DNA is TGCGCCAGCAGCTTGGAGGGGTCCGAGGGTTCACCCCTCCACTTT.

This chain joins TRBV30 and TRBJ1-1; no clear D. Per the germline V gene, CDR1 is GTSNPN and CDR2 is SVGIG (reference sequence). The CDR3 is made up of 12 amino acids. The V gene lost 5 bases and the J gene lost 1 base, with 8 bases spanning the gap. CDR3 DNA sequence: TGTGCCTGGGGTCGACGGAACACTGAAGCTTTCTTT. It translates to CAWGRRNTEAFF.

The V call is TRBV28, the J call TRBJ1-2, with D perhaps matching TRBD1 (5 bases). The V and J ends lost 3 bases and 7 bases respectively, with 9 bases between them. This CDR3 is built from 12 residues. Germline values: CDR1 MDHEN, CDR2 SYDVKM. In nucleotides, the CDR3 is TGTGCCAGCAGTTTGCAGGGCGGTGGCTACACCTTC. It is translated as CASSLQGGGYTF.

The chain is built from TRBV5-1 and TRBJ1-6; the D gene is possibly TRBD1 (5 bases). The CDR3 length is 15 residues. The germline CDR1 and CDR2 sequences are SGHRS and YFSETQ. V shed 2 bases and J shed 7 bases, with 13 bases lying between them. CDR3 in amino acids: CASSLEGVENSPLHF. DNA for the CDR3: TGCGCCAGCAGCTTAGAAGGGGTGGAGAATTCACCCCTCCACTTT.

The V and J genes are TRBV19 and TRBJ2-7; 7 bases agree with TRBD2. CDR1 LNHDA and CDR2 SQIVND come from the germline V gene (reference sequence). V dropped 3 bases and J dropped 4; count of bases not matched to a gene: 9. The CDR3 runs 15 residues. In DNA, the CDR3 is TGTGCCAGTAGTATCGGGCTAGCGGAATTGTACGAGCAGTACTTC. This sequence encodes CASSIGLAELYEQYF. The variable domain in full, completed from reference TRBV19 and TRBJ2-7, reads DGGITQSPKYLFRKEGQNVTLSCEQNLNHDAMYWYRQDPGQGLRLIYYSQIVNDFQKGDIAEGYSVSREKKESFPLTVTSAQKNPTAFYLCASSIGLAELYEQYFGPGTRLTVT.

The chain employs TRBV12-3 or TRBV12-4 and TRBJ2-3, with D hard to call. V was pared by 6 bases and J by 2 bases, with 9 bases between. The CDR3 is 13 residues long. Here the CDR3 reads CASRQPYTDTQYF. CDR3 nucleotides: TGTGCCAGCAGACAACCTTACACAGATACGCAGTATTTT.

The V and J genes are TRBV5-1 and TRBJ2-1, with 11 bases that match TRBD2. CDR1 and CDR2 from the germline V gene are SGHRS and YFSETQ. J lost 8 bases, V lost 7 bases, and 17 bases had no gene match. The length of the CDR3 is 17 residues. Here the CDR3 DNA reads TGCGCCAGCCGCAGGGGGAATAGCGGGAGGGCTTCCCATGAGCAGTTCTTC. Its translation is CASRRGNSGRASHEQFF.

The chain combines TRBV7-8 with TRBJ1-3; TRBD1 aligns across 7 bases. V shed 1 base, J shed 4 bases, and the junction held 13 bases outside the gene matches. CDR1 and CDR2 from the germline V gene are SGHVS and FQNEAQ. CDR3 size: 18 residues. This CDR3 is CASSLEVLKTGIGNTIYF. CDR3 DNA: TGTGCCAGCAGCTTAGAGGTCCTCAAGACAGGGATCGGAAACACCATATATTTT.

The chain couples TRBV6-4 to TRBJ1-4; 10 nucleotides match TRBD1. The CDR3 has 14 amino acids. The germline V gene has CDR1 MRHNA and CDR2 SNTAGT. V dropped 2 bases and J dropped 6; count of bases not matched to a gene: 0. The CDR3 region has the DNA TGTGCCAGCAGTGACGGGACAGGGGATGAAAAACTGTTTTTT. Amino acid sequence: CASSDGTGDEKLFF.

The chain recombines TRBV25-1 with TRBJ1-1; no clear D. The V end lost 3 bases, the J end lost 3 bases, and 14 bases lay between the germline ends. The CDR3 length is 15 residues. Germline V gives CDR1 MGHDK, CDR2 SYGVNS. In DNA form, the CDR3 reads TGTGCCAGCAGTGACCATGGACTAAGGGACACTGAAGCTTTCTTT. Its protein product is CASSDHGLRDTEAFF. The full variable domain, in which reference TRBV25-1 and TRBJ1-1 provide the parts outside the CDR3, is EADIYQTPRYLVIGTGKKITLECSQTMGHDKMYWYQQDPGMELHLIHYSYGVNSTEKGDLSSESTVSRIRTEHFPLTLESARPSHTSQYLCASSDHGLRDTEAFFGQGTRLTVV.

This chain uses TRBV12-3 or TRBV12-4 with TRBJ2-1, with a weak D call TRBD2 (6 bases). The CDR3 is 13 amino acids. V dropped 1 base and J dropped 6 bases, with 7 bases sitting between them. The CDR3 sequence: CASSLVGGNEQFF. CDR3 nucleotides: TGTGCCAGCAGTTTAGTCGGGGGCAATGAGCAGTTCTTC.